This T cell receptor beta chain emerged from a study of cytomegalovirus exposure and HLA in healthy donors. Findings of the study overall: Using a false discovery rate of 0.05, a later analysis showed that 16,000 or so TCR beta sequences were associated with HLA alleles.

A remark on this clone: Its cognate antigen is unknown.

Researchers ran the PCR with 60 Vbeta and 13 Jbeta primers. Profiling relied on immunoSEQ multiplex PCR, and the TCRdb table lists in-frame clones only, not all of them. This repertoire shows 95,000 to 100,000 clones, around 77% found once; its top ten account for over 6%. The CDR3 is made up of 14 amino acids. Trimming shortened V by 5 bases and J by 0 bases, and 11 bases separated the two germline ends. In germline, CDR1 is SGHNT, CDR2 YYREEE (reference sequence). This receptor was identified in a female donor in good health and CMV-seronegative. The chain joins TRBV5-4 to TRBJ1-1; TRBD1 might be the D (6 bases). The specimen sequenced was PBMCs. The chain's CDR3 is CASSLTGLNTEAFF. The CDR3 nucleotides read TGTGCCAGCAGTCTAACAGGGTTGAACACTGAAGCTTTCTTT. The variable domain in full, with the rest retrieved from reference TRBV5-4 and TRBJ1-1, is ETGVTQSPTHLIKTRGQQVTLRCSSQSGHNTVSWYQQALGQGPQFIFQYYREEENGRGNFPPRFSGLQFPNYSSELNVNALELDDSALYLCASSLTGLNTEAFFGQGTRLTVV.